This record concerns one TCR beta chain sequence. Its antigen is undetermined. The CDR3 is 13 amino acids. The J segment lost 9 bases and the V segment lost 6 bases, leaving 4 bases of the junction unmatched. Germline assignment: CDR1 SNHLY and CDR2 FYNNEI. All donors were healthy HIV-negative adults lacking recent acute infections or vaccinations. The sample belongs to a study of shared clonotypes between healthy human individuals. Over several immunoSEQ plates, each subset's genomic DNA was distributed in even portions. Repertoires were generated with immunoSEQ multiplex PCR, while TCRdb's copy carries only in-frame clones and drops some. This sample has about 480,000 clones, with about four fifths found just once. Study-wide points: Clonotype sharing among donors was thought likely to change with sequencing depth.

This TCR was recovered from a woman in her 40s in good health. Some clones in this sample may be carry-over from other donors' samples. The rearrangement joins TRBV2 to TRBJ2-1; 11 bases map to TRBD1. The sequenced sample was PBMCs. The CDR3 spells CASRWDRGGEQFF. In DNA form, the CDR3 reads TGTGCCAGCAGATGGGACAGGGGGGGTGAGCAGTTCTTC.